This TCR beta chain was recorded in a study of T cells in Graves' hyperthyroidism and ophthalmopathy. Findings and caveats of the study: Patients with ophthalmopathy were separated from those with stable hyperthyroidism by a 13 V-J model.

This clonotype came up many times. Antigen unknown. CDR1 and CDR2 from the germline V gene are MNHEY and SVGAGI. V dropped 0 bases and J dropped 6 bases, with 8 bases sitting between them. This CDR3 spans 14 amino acids. From approximately 9.5 ml of fresh peripheral blood, PBMCs were isolated. The investigators amplified TCR beta CDR3 regions from RNA transcripts. The HTBI primer set drove a first-round RT-PCR of the TCR CDR3. TCRdb reprocessed the multiplex PCR reads via MiXCR and lists one record per CDR3 protein. The repertoire consists of approximately 610,000 distinct CDR3 sequences, with under 15% occurring once and the leading ten covering 3.5% to 4.5%.

The TCR sequence derives from a woman in her thirties or forties with Graves' ophthalmopathy. The V call is TRBV6-5, the J call TRBJ2-2; D remains ambiguous. Sequenced material: blood. The CDR3 here is CASSYSIRAGELFF. DNA of the CDR3: TGTGCCAGCAGTTACTCGATCCGGGCCGGGGAGCTGTTTTTT.